This TCR beta chain was obtained from a study of cytomegalovirus exposure and HLA in healthy donors. Study at large: Among the 398 genotyped donors, 81% were placed in the Caucasian-associated ancestry cluster. Findings of the study overall: From TCR beta sequences, most subjects' HLA-A and HLA-B alleles were reportedly predicted accurately. Another analysis was done later, and it associated around 17,000 TCR beta sequences with HLA alleles at 0.05 false discovery rate.

PCR amplification relied on 60 Vbeta primers (plus 13 Jbeta primers). Original data processing: A later analysis counted 65 million to 90 million unique TCR beta chains, roughly 11 million shared. Profiled with immunoSEQ multiplex PCR; TCRdb holds only in-frame clones, not every one. Clonal size and the V and J genes are those of that table, whereas D and trimming came from the DNA. Counted here are 150,000 to 200,000 clones, over 60% occurring once; the ten biggest clones make up under 3%. Comment on this clone: Its specificity is unknown.

V gave up 2 bases and J gave up 5 bases; unmatched junction bases: 3. This CDR3 has 13 amino acids. Germline V gene data show CDR1 as SGDLS and CDR2 as YYNGEE. Sequencing input: PBMCs. The sequence came from a woman aged 50 to 60 in good health and CMV-seronegative. The chain combines TRBV9 with TRBJ1-1; TRBD1 agrees at 7 bases. The CDR3 DNA reads TGTGCCAGCAGCGTGTCAGGGGGGACTGAAGCTTTCTTT. Protein product: CASSVSGGTEAFF.